Below, 32 T cell receptor beta chains from the same sample are listed, as sequenced in a study of human T cells and chemical hapten exposure. TCRdb ran MiXCR on the RACE reads and lists one entry per CDR3 protein. Of fewer than 150,000 distinct CDR3 sequences detected, 12% to 15% appear once; the ten largest clones hold around 0.99%. The time point was: patch test 1, 2 weeks after DPC sensitization. Treatment noted: therapeutic diphenylcyclopropenone sensitization with weekly scalp DPC. The sequences come from whole blood, collected in connection with sensitization to the hapten diphenylcyclopropenone (DPC). These TCRs come from a young man with alopecia areata. Some clones in this sample may be carry-over from other donors' samples.

In its sample, this clonotype was seen a few times. The V and J genes are TRBV5-1 and TRBJ2-7; D is uncertain. Trimming pared 3 bases from V and 3 bases from J, leaving 10 bases between. The CDR3 is 13 amino acids. CDR1 is SGHRS and CDR2 is YFSETQ in the germline V gene. The CDR3 DNA reads as TGCGCCAGCAGCTCGGAACCCCGCTACGAGCAGTACTTC. Translating it yields CASSSEPRYEQYF.

This clonotype was observed a single time. The genes are TRBV6-6 and TRBJ1-1, with TRBD1 as a possible D gene (5 bases). The CDR3 is made up of 16 amino acids. V was shortened by 2 bases and J by 0 bases, with 13 bases between the two germline ends. Germline CDR1 reads MNHNY; CDR2 reads SVGAGI (reference sequence). CDR3 sequence: CASSYPQGLMNTEAFF. The CDR3 DNA reads as TGTGCCAGCAGTTACCCCCAGGGTTTGATGAACACTGAAGCTTTCTTT.

This clonotype was observed a few times. The chain has TRBV18 and TRBJ1-5, with D uncertain. Germline V CDR1 and CDR2: KGHSH, LQKENI. Trimming pared 3 bases from V and 6 bases from J, leaving 9 bases between. This CDR3 comprises 13 residues. The CDR3 DNA sequence: TGTGCCAGCTCACCGTACCGCGGTCAGCCCCAGCATTTT. This codes for CASSPYRGQPQHF.

This clonotype was detected a few times. V is TRBV20-1 and J is TRBJ1-1; TRBD1 might be the D (5 bases). This CDR3 comprises 12 residues. Trimming removed 3 bases from V and 2 bases from J, with 7 bases in between. Germline loops: CDR1 DFQATT, CDR2 SNEGSKA (reference sequence). CDR3 in amino acids: CSARGPNTEAFF. In DNA, the CDR3 is TGCAGTGCTAGGGGACCAAACACTGAAGCTTTCTTT.

This clonotype was observed a handful of times. The chain joins TRBV18 to TRBJ2-5; 9 nucleotides agree with TRBD1. J gave up 4 bases and V 3 bases, and 12 bases lay outside the gene matches. This CDR3 has 17 amino acids. The germline V gene encodes CDR1 KGHSH and CDR2 LQKENI. The CDR3 loop reads CASSPGQGLKRGETQYF. The CDR3 DNA reads as TGTGCCAGCTCACCTGGACAGGGGTTAAAGCGGGGAGAGACCCAGTACTTC. The whole variable domain, filled in from reference TRBV18 and TRBJ2-5, reads NAGVMQNPRHLVRRRGQEARLRCSPMKGHSHVYWYRQLPEEGLKFMVYLQKENIIDESGMPKERFSAEFPKEGPSILRIQQVVRGDSAAYFCASSPGQGLKRGETQYFGPGTRLLVL.

V usage is TRBV20-1 and J usage is TRBJ1-5; D call uncertain. The germline gives CDR1 DFQATT, CDR2 SNEGSKA (reference sequence). The CDR3 is 13 amino acids. Trimming left V 6 bases short and J 5 bases short, with 14 bases between. The CDR3 coding sequence is TGCAGTGCCCCACGTTTCGGGGATCAGCCCCAGCATTTT. Translation: CSAPRFGDQPQHF.

The chain is built from TRBV7-9 and TRBJ1-1; no clear D gene. V was cut by 4 bases and J by 0 bases, with 6 bases left in between. The CDR3 covers 13 residues. Germline V lookup: CDR1 SEHNR, CDR2 FQNEAQ (reference sequence). In DNA form, the CDR3 reads TGTGCCAGCAGCTCACTGATGAACACTGAAGCTTTCTTT. Translated, it gives CASSSLMNTEAFF.

V usage is TRBV18 and J usage is TRBJ2-7, with TRBD2 matching 12 bases. J gave up 7 bases and V 1 base, and 14 bases lay outside the gene matches. This CDR3 has 18 residues. Germline CDR1 reads KGHSH; CDR2 reads LQKENI. The CDR3 DNA follows: TGTGCCAGCTCACCACGGAGGGTCGGACTAGCGGGAAGCTCGGAGCAGTACGTC. This gives the protein CASSPRRVGLAGSSEQYV.

This clonotype was counted only a few times. This chain uses TRBV7-3 with TRBJ2-7; the match to TRBD1 covers 7 bases. Germline V lookup: CDR1 SGHTA, CDR2 FQGTGA. V dropped 4 bases and J dropped 1; count of bases not matched to a gene: 4. The CDR3 length is 14 residues. The CDR3 spells CASSSTGQSYEQYF. As DNA, the CDR3 is TGTGCCAGCAGCTCGACGGGACAGTCCTACGAGCAGTACTTC.

This clonotype was observed a few times. The chain couples TRBV4-3 to TRBJ1-5; possibly TRBD1 for D (5 bases). V lost 1 base, J lost 6 bases, and 10 bases lay in between. Per the germline V gene, CDR1 is LGHNA and CDR2 is YSLEER. The CDR3 spans 14 residues. For the CDR3, the DNA is TGCGCCAGCAGCCAAGTACAAGGGGCTCAGCCCCAGCATTTT. It specifies CASSQVQGAQPQHF.

The gene calls are TRBV5-1 and TRBJ2-5; 8 nucleotides align to TRBD1. The CDR3 spans 14 residues. The germline gives CDR1 SGHRS, CDR2 YFSETQ. V shed 4 bases and J 4 bases; nucleotides not matched to a gene: 6. The CDR3 here is CASSPGQAGETQYF. The CDR3 region has the DNA TGCGCCAGCAGCCCGGGACAGGCGGGAGAGACCCAGTACTTC.

The V gene is TRBV7-2, the J gene TRBJ1-5, with 9 bases identical to TRBD1. The germline V gene encodes CDR1 SGHTA and CDR2 FQGNSA. Trimming removed 5 bases from V and 1 base from J; junction bases left unmatched: 6. The CDR3 has 16 amino acids. CDR3 sequence: CASSKQGAVSNQPQHF. The DNA for the CDR3 is TGTGCCAGCAGCAAACAGGGGGCGGTAAGCAATCAGCCCCAGCATTTT.

The chain combines TRBV7-2 with TRBJ1-1; D not certain. V lost 2 bases and J 6 bases, leaving 4 bases between the germline ends. The CDR3 length is 11 residues. Germline V gene lookup returns CDR1 SGHTA and CDR2 FQGNSA. CDR3 loop: CASSLLAEAFF. DNA for the CDR3: TGTGCCAGCAGCTTACTAGCTGAAGCTTTCTTT.

The chain combines TRBV5-1 with TRBJ2-7; possibly TRBD1 for D (5 bases). The ends were cut back, 0 bases at V and 5 bases at J, with 15 bases in the middle. Per the germline V gene, CDR1 is SGHRS and CDR2 is YFSETQ. The CDR3 runs to 15 residues. CDR3 residues: CASSLEGVRQNEQYF. DNA for the CDR3: TGCGCCAGCAGCTTGGAAGGGGTCCGACAGAACGAGCAGTACTTC.

This clonotype was picked up many times. The J gene is TRBJ1-4, the V gene TRBV2; 7 bases fit TRBD1. V gave up 1 base and J gave up 2 bases; unmatched junction bases: 1. In germline, CDR1 is SNHLY, CDR2 FYNNEI. This CDR3 region has 15 residues. As DNA, the CDR3 is TGTGCCAGCAGTGAAGAGGGACAGACTAATGAAAAACTGTTTTTT. Its protein is CASSEEGQTNEKLFF.

This clonotype was counted between two and nine times. V is TRBV5-4 and J is TRBJ1-2, with D perhaps matching TRBD1 (6 bases). CDR3 length: 14 amino acids. Germline V gene sequence: CDR1 SGHNT, CDR2 YYREEE (reference sequence). V shed 4 bases and J shed 4 bases, with 14 bases lying between them. Here the CDR3 reads CASSPRTESYGYTF. Written as DNA, the CDR3 is TGTGCCAGCAGCCCCAGGACAGAAAGCTATGGCTACACCTTC.

The chain joins TRBV7-6 to TRBJ2-3; 10 bases are shared with TRBD2. CDR1 and CDR2 from the germline V gene are SGHVS and FNYEAQ. The junction had 9 bases not matched to a gene; V was cut back by 5 bases and J by 4 bases. The CDR3 is 16 amino acids. CDR3 sequence reads: CASSALAGGPADTQYF. The CDR3 nucleotides read TGTGCCAGCAGCGCCTTAGCGGGGGGACCGGCAGATACGCAGTATTTT.

J is TRBJ2-3 and V is TRBV20-1, with no clear D. This CDR3 comprises 13 residues. CDR1 and CDR2 from the germline V gene are DFQATT and SNEGSKA (reference sequence). The germline V and J ends were trimmed by 3 bases and 0 bases, with 7 bases remaining between them. The CDR3 spells CSARAGSTDTQYF. DNA for the CDR3: TGCAGTGCTAGGGCCGGTAGCACAGATACGCAGTATTTT.

The sample holds a few counts of this clonotype. The chain is built from TRBV12-3 or TRBV12-4 and TRBJ1-5; the D is unclear. This CDR3 is 12 amino acids long. V lost 5 bases and J 5 bases, leaving 7 bases between the germline ends. The chain's CDR3 is CASSPRYQPQHF. The CDR3 DNA sequence: TGTGCCAGCAGTCCACGCTATCAGCCCCAGCATTTT.

This clonotype was picked up a small number of times. V usage is TRBV6-6 and J usage is TRBJ2-5, with D unclear. V gave up 0 bases and J gave up 2 bases, with 7 bases separating them. In germline, CDR1 is MNHNY, CDR2 SVGAGI (reference sequence). The CDR3 contains 14 residues. CDR3 sequence: CASSYSSLQETQYF. The CDR3 nucleotides are TGTGCCAGCAGTTACTCGTCCTTACAAGAGACCCAGTACTTC.

This clonotype was counted only a few times. The V and J genes are TRBV4-1 and TRBJ1-1, with D unresolved. This CDR3 is 13 amino acids long. CDR1 and CDR2 from the germline V gene are MGHRA and YSYEKL. V was pared by 1 base and J by 5 bases, with 8 bases between. CDR3 region: CASSQASYTEAFF. CDR3 nucleotides: TGCGCCAGCAGCCAAGCTAGTTATACTGAAGCTTTCTTT.

This clonotype appeared many times. This chain uses TRBV6-5 with TRBJ2-7; TRBD1 is a possible D gene (5 bases). Per germline, CDR1 MNHEY and CDR2 SVGAGI. V was clipped by 2 bases and J by 2 bases, with 10 bases between them. The CDR3 consists of 14 residues. The CDR3 spells CASSYSRVAYEQYF. The CDR3 DNA follows: TGTGCCAGCAGTTACAGCAGGGTCGCCTACGAGCAGTACTTC.

There are a few counts of this clonotype. The chain is built from TRBV20-1 and TRBJ1-2; 7 nucleotides line up with TRBD1. This CDR3 has 12 residues. V shed 6 bases and J 8 bases; nucleotides not matched to a gene: 9. The germline V gene encodes CDR1 DFQATT and CDR2 SNEGSKA (reference sequence). The CDR3 bases are TGCAGTGCCAAGGGAGGGGGCTACGGCTACACCTTC. Its protein product is CSAKGGGYGYTF.

This clonotype was seen a few times. As DNA, the CDR3 is TGTGCCAGCAGTTTCACTAGCGGGCCCTACGAGCAGTACTTC. This gives the protein CASSFTSGPYEQYF. The chain is built from TRBV12-3 or TRBV12-4 and TRBJ2-7; 9 bases fit TRBD2. The CDR3 is 14 residues long. Germline trimming cut 3 bases from V and 2 bases from J; bases unmatched to any gene: 2.

The chain combines TRBV4-2 with TRBJ2-5; TRBD1 matches 9 bases. Germline CDR1 and CDR2: LGHNA and YNFKEQ. The CDR3 covers 17 residues. V lost 2 bases and J lost 1; bases outside the gene matches: 8. The CDR3 coding sequence is TGTGCCAGCAGCCAAAGGGGGACAGGGACGATCCAAGAGACCCAGTACTTC. This gives the protein CASSQRGTGTIQETQYF.

This clonotype was seen a handful of times. The rearrangement links TRBV6-5 to TRBJ1-2; no firm D call. Trimming removed 2 bases at V and 2 bases at J, with 12 bases between. The CDR3 runs 15 residues. The germline V gene encodes CDR1 MNHEY and CDR2 SVGAGI. In DNA form, the CDR3 reads TGTGCCAGCAGTTACGATAGCATAGCCAACTATGGCTACACCTTC. Amino acids: CASSYDSIANYGYTF.

The chain carries TRBV12-3 or TRBV12-4 and TRBJ2-1; the match to TRBD2 covers 8 bases. J lost 9 bases, V lost 6 bases, and 13 bases had no gene match. This CDR3 spans 15 amino acids. The CDR3 nucleotides are TGTGCCAGCAGCCGCCCGGGACTAGGTTCGGGTGAGCAGTTCTTC. This translates into CASSRPGLGSGEQFF.

V usage is TRBV7-2 and J usage is TRBJ2-3, with TRBD2 as a possible D gene (5 bases). The germline V gene has CDR1 SGHTA and CDR2 FQGNSA. Trimming stripped 2 bases from V and 3 bases from J, with 9 bases between. There are 14 residues in the CDR3. This CDR3 is CASSLKLATDTQYF. CDR3 nucleotide sequence: TGTGCCAGCAGCTTAAAGCTAGCAACAGATACGCAGTATTTT.

This rearrangement joins TRBV7-9 to TRBJ2-1, with 7 nucleotides matching TRBD1. CDR1 and CDR2 from the germline V gene are SEHNR and FQNEAQ (reference sequence). The CDR3 consists of 14 residues. V lost 8 bases, J lost 0 bases, and 4 bases stayed unmatched. CDR3 in DNA: TGTGCCAGCCATCGGGACAGCTCCTACAATGAGCAGTTCTTC. This encodes CASHRDSSYNEQFF.

The chain links TRBV6-6 to TRBJ1-6, with D possibly being TRBD1 (6 bases). The CDR3 is 15 residues long. Between the trimmed V and J ends, which lost 0 bases and 10 bases, there was a span of 13 bases. Germline assignment: CDR1 MNHNY and CDR2 SVGAGI (reference sequence). CDR3 amino acids: CASSYSGGLRSPLHF. CDR3 bases: TGTGCCAGCAGTTACTCGGGGGGCCTACGGTCACCCCTCCACTTT.

V gene TRBV7-9 combines with J gene TRBJ1-2; D is unresolved. The CDR3 is made up of 14 amino acids. Between the trimmed V and J ends, which lost 1 base and 4 bases, there was a span of 10 bases. In germline, CDR1 is SEHNR, CDR2 FQNEAQ (reference sequence). CDR3 in amino acids: CASSLGGFIYGYTF. In DNA form, the CDR3 reads TGTGCCAGCAGCTTAGGAGGGTTTATCTATGGCTACACCTTC.

This chain connects TRBV2 to TRBJ1-3; D call uncertain. Germline CDR1 is SNHLY and CDR2 is FYNNEI. This CDR3 spans 14 amino acids. The V and J ends lost 1 base and 1 base respectively, with 5 bases between them. This CDR3 reads CASSEGPSGNTIYF. The CDR3 DNA sequence: TGTGCCAGCAGTGAAGGGCCATCTGGAAACACCATATATTTT. Combining the CDR3 with reference TRBV2 and TRBJ1-3 gives the whole variable domain EPEVTQTPSHQVTQMGQEVILRCVPISNHLYFYWYRQILGQKVEFLVSFYNNEISEKSEIFDDQFSVERPDGSNFTLKIRSTKLEDSAMYFCASSEGPSGNTIYFGEGSWLTVV.